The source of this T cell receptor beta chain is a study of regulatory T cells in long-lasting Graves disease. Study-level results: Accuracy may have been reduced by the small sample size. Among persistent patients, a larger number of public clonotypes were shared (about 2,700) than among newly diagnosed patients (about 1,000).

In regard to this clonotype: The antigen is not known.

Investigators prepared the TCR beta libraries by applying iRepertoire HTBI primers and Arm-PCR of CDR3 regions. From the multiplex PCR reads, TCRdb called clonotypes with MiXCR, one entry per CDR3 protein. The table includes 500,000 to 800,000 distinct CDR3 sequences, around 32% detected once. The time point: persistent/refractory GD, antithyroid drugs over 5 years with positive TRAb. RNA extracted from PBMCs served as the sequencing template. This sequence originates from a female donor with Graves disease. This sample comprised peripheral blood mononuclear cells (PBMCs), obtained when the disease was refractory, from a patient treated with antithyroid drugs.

DNA of the CDR3: TGCAGCGTTGCCGGCACGACAGGGACTGAGGGCTACACCTTC. Protein product: CSVAGTTGTEGYTF. The rearrangement links TRBV29-1 to TRBJ1-2; 7 bases align to TRBD1. J gave up 8 bases and V 4 bases, and 13 bases lay outside the gene matches. The V gene's germline CDR1 is SQVTM and CDR2 ANQGSEA. This CDR3 is 14 amino acids long.